This T cell receptor (beta chain) was sequenced during a study of post-analysis software for immune sequencing data. Built from TCR beta cDNA, the libraries had unique molecular identifiers in them. TCRdb analysed the PCR reads with MiXCR anew, one entry per CDR3 protein. The repertoire holds some 260,000 distinct CDR3 sequences, 36% seen once, with less than 6% in the top ten. The germline CDR1 and CDR2 sequences are WSHSY and SAAADI. The CDR3 is 17 residues long. To note about this clonotype: Its antigen is unknown. A read error may account for a junction end that differs from germline.

Study-wide results and limits: Controls showed lower frequencies than patients for roughly five TRBV segments, and TRBV5-6, TRBV5-1 and TRBV20-1 were among these.

V is TRBV10-2 and J is TRBJ2-1, with D possibly being TRBD1 or TRBD2 (5 bases each). This sequence was found in a girl between 5 and 17 years old with multiple sclerosis. Sequencing used blood. The CDR3 region has the DNA TGTGCCAGCAGCCTAAACAAACCGGGACCAGGGACGTACGAGCAGTTCTTC. Translation gives CASSLNKPGPGTYEQFF.